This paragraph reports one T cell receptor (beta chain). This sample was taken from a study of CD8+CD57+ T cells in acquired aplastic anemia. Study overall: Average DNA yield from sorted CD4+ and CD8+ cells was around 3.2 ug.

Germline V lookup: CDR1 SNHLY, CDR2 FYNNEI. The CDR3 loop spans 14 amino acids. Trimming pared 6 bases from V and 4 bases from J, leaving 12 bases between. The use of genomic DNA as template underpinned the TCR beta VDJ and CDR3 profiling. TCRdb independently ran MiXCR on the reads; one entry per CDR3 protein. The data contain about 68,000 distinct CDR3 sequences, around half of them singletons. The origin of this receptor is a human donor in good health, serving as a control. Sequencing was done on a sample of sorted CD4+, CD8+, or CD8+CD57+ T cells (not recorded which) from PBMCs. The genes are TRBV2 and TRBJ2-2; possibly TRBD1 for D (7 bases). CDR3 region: CASSVRGATGELFF. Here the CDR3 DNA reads TGTGCCAGCAGCGTCAGGGGGGCCACCGGGGAGCTGTTTTTT.